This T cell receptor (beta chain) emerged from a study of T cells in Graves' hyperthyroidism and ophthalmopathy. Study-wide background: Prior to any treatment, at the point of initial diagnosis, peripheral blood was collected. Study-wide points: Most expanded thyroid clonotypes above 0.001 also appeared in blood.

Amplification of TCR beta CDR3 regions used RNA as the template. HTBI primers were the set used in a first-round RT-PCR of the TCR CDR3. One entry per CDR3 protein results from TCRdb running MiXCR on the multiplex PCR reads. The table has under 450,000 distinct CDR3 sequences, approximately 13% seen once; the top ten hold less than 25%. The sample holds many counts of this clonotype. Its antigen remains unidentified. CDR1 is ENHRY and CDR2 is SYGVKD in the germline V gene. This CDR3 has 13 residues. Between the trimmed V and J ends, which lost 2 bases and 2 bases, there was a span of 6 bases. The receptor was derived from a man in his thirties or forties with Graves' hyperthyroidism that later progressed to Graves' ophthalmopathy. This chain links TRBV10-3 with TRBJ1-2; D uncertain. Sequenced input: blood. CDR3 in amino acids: CAISEPGNYGYTF. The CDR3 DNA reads TGTGCCATCAGTGAGCCGGGAAACTATGGCTACACCTTC.